These 19 T cell receptor beta chains were sequenced from one sample in a study of blood T cell repertoires in COVID-19. The protocol was immunoSEQ multiplex PCR, while the TCRdb copy is restricted to in-frame clones and leaves out a portion. The sample shows about 89,000 clones, over 60% of them seen only once. Sequencing was performed on peripheral blood. The receptors stem from a human donor in a cohort sampled during active COVID-19.

V usage is TRBV6-5 and J usage is TRBJ1-1; D is unclear. Germline V gives CDR1 MNHEY, CDR2 SVGAGI. The CDR3 is 16 residues long. Trimming cost V 0 bases and J 3 bases, with 14 bases left between them. CDR3 in amino acids: CASSYSGGRRDTEAFF. The CDR3, as DNA: TGTGCCAGCAGTTACTCCGGCGGCCGGAGGGACACTGAAGCTTTCTTT.

In DNA form, the CDR3 reads TGTGCCAGCAGGCTGAGGCCCACCATGAACACTGAAGCTTTCTTT. Its protein is CASRLRPTMNTEAFF. The chain links TRBV5-6 to TRBJ1-1; no reliable D call. Trimming removed 5 bases from V and 0 bases from J, with 14 bases in between. CDR1 and CDR2 (germline): SGHDT, YYEEEE. CDR3 length: 15 amino acids.

The rearrangement uses TRBV7-9 and TRBJ2-1, with 7 bases lining up with TRBD2. Germline assignment: CDR1 SEHNR and CDR2 FQNEAQ (reference sequence). The V gene end was trimmed by 1 base and the J gene end by 4 bases; junction bases not matched to a gene: 7. The CDR3 sequence is 16 residues long. The CDR3 DNA follows: TGTGCCAGCAGCTTAGTGGGCGGGAGAGTTTACAATGAGCAGTTCTTC. It codes for CASSLVGGRVYNEQFF.

The J gene is TRBJ1-2, the V gene TRBV15, with D uncertain. The CDR3 extends over 14 amino acids. Trimming stripped 0 bases from V and 5 bases from J, with 10 bases between. Germline lookup yields CDR1 LNHNV and CDR2 YYDKDF (reference sequence). CDR3: CATSREGTAYGYTF. The CDR3 DNA is TGTGCCACCAGCAGAGAAGGTACAGCATATGGCTACACCTTC.

The chain joins TRBV15 to TRBJ2-5, with D unclear. Germline values: CDR1 LNHNV, CDR2 YYDKDF (reference sequence). The CDR3 is made up of 11 amino acids. V lost 6 bases and J lost 3, with 5 bases in between. The CDR3 loop is CATSQKETQYF. The CDR3 DNA follows: TGTGCCACCAGTCAGAAAGAGACCCAGTACTTC.

V usage is TRBV5-6 and J usage is TRBJ1-6, with 8 bases identical to TRBD1. CDR3 length: 18 residues. Germline V CDR1 and CDR2: SGHDT, YYEEEE. V lost 3 bases and J lost 4; bases outside the gene matches: 12. The CDR3 DNA follows: TGTGCCAGCAGCTCTGGACAGGGAGGTGGGTTATATAATTCACCCCTCCACTTT. This gives the protein CASSSGQGGGLYNSPLHF.

The chain employs TRBV13 and TRBJ2-4; TRBD1 aligns across 8 bases. The CDR3 length is 15 residues. The V gene end was trimmed by 5 bases and the J gene end by 1 base; junction bases not matched to a gene: 4. The germline gives CDR1 PRHDT, CDR2 FYEKMQ (reference sequence). The CDR3 loop is CASSGQGFAKNIQYF. The CDR3 DNA reads as TGTGCCAGCAGCGGACAGGGATTCGCCAAAAACATTCAGTACTTC. The full variable domain, in which reference TRBV13 and TRBJ2-4 provide the parts outside the CDR3, is AAGVIQSPRHLIKEKRETATLKCYPIPRHDTVYWYQQGPGQDPQFLISFYEKMQSDKGSIPDRFSAQQFSDYHSELNMSSLELGDSALYFCASSGQGFAKNIQYFGAGTRLSVL.

The rearrangement joins TRBV20-1 to TRBJ1-5; D is uncertain. The CDR3 has 14 residues. Germline values: CDR1 DFQATT, CDR2 SNEGSKA (reference sequence). The germline V and J ends were trimmed by 3 bases and 3 bases, with 12 bases remaining between them. CDR3 protein: CSASRSGINQPQHF. The CDR3 DNA follows: TGCAGTGCTAGTAGGTCAGGAATCAATCAGCCCCAGCATTTT.

The genes are TRBV5-5 and TRBJ2-5, with 9 bases aligning to TRBD2. Germline assignment: CDR1 SGHKS and CDR2 YYEKEE (reference sequence). The CDR3 has 16 residues. Trimming at V came to 4 bases and at J to 3 bases, leaving 10 bases not matched to a gene. CDR3 sequence reads: CASSRRALAGEETQYF. CDR3 DNA: TGTGCCAGCAGCCGTCGGGCTTTAGCGGGAGAAGAGACCCAGTACTTC.

This chain uses TRBV4-3 with TRBJ2-2; 8 bases align to TRBD2. Looked up from germline, CDR1 is LGHNA and CDR2 is YSLEER. Germline trimming cut 1 base from V and 4 bases from J; bases unmatched to any gene: 8. The length of the CDR3 is 17 residues. The CDR3 sequence is CASSQGSAGGFTGELFF. The CDR3 DNA follows: TGCGCCAGCAGCCAAGGTTCGGCGGGAGGTTTCACCGGGGAGCTGTTTTTT.

The chain employs TRBV7-2 and TRBJ2-1, with D maybe TRBD2 (5 bases). Trimming stripped 5 bases from V and 0 bases from J, with 14 bases between. The CDR3 has 16 residues. From germline, CDR1 is SGHTA and CDR2 FQGNSA. The CDR3 DNA follows: TGTGCCAGCAGCCCCCATTTTGGGAGCTCCTACAATGAGCAGTTCTTC. This sequence encodes CASSPHFGSSYNEQFF.

The V gene is TRBV5-1, the J gene TRBJ2-1, with TRBD2 as a possible D gene (6 bases). Germline CDR1 and CDR2: SGHRS and YFSETQ. This CDR3 contains 17 residues. V was shortened by 1 base and J by 7 bases, with 21 bases between the two germline ends. The CDR3 is CASSLSATRGILNEQFF. For the CDR3, the DNA is TGCGCCAGCAGCTTGAGTGCGACTCGGGGGATATTAAATGAGCAGTTCTTC.

This chain joins TRBV5-4 and TRBJ2-7; TRBD2 aligns across 13 bases. In germline, CDR1 is SGHNT, CDR2 YYREEE (reference sequence). CDR3 size: 16 residues. V was pared by 4 bases and J by 0 bases, with 4 bases of the junction left unmatched. In nucleotides, the CDR3 is TGTGCCAGCAGCCAGGGACTAGCGGGACACTCCTACGAGCAGTACTTC. This sequence encodes CASSQGLAGHSYEQYF.

The CDR3 region is CSADSGSTEAFF. The CDR3 DNA reads as TGCAGCGCCGATTCGGGGAGCACTGAAGCTTTCTTT. This chain links TRBV29-1 with TRBJ1-1; no definite D call. V was shortened by 7 bases and J by 4 bases, with 13 bases between the two germline ends. Germline CDR1 and CDR2: SQVTM and ANQGSEA. There are 12 residues in the CDR3.

This chain joins TRBV6-5 and TRBJ1-4; D is possibly TRBD1 (6 bases). Germline V lookup: CDR1 MNHEY, CDR2 SVGAGI. The CDR3 loop spans 16 amino acids. V was shortened by 0 bases and J by 7 bases, with 15 bases between the two germline ends. The CDR3 DNA is TGTGCCAGCAGTTACTCGATGGGAGGGGGGAGTGAAAAACTGTTTTTT. This gives the protein CASSYSMGGGSEKLFF.

This chain uses TRBV19 with TRBJ1-2; TRBD1 agrees at 7 bases. Germline CDR1 and CDR2: LNHDA and SQIVND (reference sequence). The V and J ends lost 4 bases and 7 bases, in that order; junction bases with no gene match: 6. The CDR3 sequence is 13 residues long. For the CDR3, the DNA is TGTGCCAGTAGTAATAGACAGGGTCCTGGCTACACCTTC. It specifies CASSNRQGPGYTF. Variable domain in full (rest from reference TRBV19 and TRBJ1-2): DGGITQSPKYLFRKEGQNVTLSCEQNLNHDAMYWYRQDPGQGLRLIYYSQIVNDFQKGDIAEGYSVSREKKESFPLTVTSAQKNPTAFYLCASSNRQGPGYTFGSGTRLTVV.

V is TRBV7-8 and J is TRBJ2-5; 9 bases line up with TRBD1. The CDR3 is 15 residues long. Germline V lookup: CDR1 SGHVS, CDR2 FQNEAQ. J lost 4 bases, V lost 5 bases, and 8 bases had no gene match. CDR3 amino acids: CASSAGTGSRETQYF. For the CDR3, the DNA is TGTGCCAGCAGCGCCGGGACAGGGTCTAGAGAGACCCAGTACTTC. Filled out from reference TRBV7-8 and TRBJ2-5, the complete variable domain reads GAGVSQSPRYKVAKRGQDVALRCDPISGHVSLFWYQQALGQGPEFLTYFQNEAQLDKSGLPSDRFFAERPEGSVSTLKIQRTQQEDSAVYLCASSAGTGSRETQYFGPGTRLLVL.

The chain combines TRBV27 with TRBJ1-6; no clear D. Between the trimmed V and J ends, which lost 3 bases and 10 bases, there was a span of 7 bases. CDR1 is MNHEY and CDR2 is SMNVEV in the germline V gene (reference sequence). The CDR3 contains 12 residues. The DNA for the CDR3 is TGTGCCAGCAGTTTTGGCTCCTCACCCCTCCACTTT. This translates into CASSFGSSPLHF.

The chain uses TRBV5-4 and TRBJ2-1; TRBD2 matches at 10 bases. Germline CDR1 reads SGHNT; CDR2 reads YYREEE (reference sequence). The CDR3 is 15 amino acids. The V segment lost 4 bases and the J segment 8 bases; nucleotides outside the gene matches: 9. The CDR3 sequence is CASSPRFGTSDEQFF. DNA for the CDR3: TGTGCCAGCAGCCCGAGGTTCGGGACTAGCGATGAGCAGTTCTTC.